This T cell receptor (beta chain) derives from a study of tumor-infiltrating lymphocytes in glioblastoma multiforme. Study results and caveats: The TCR and somatic mutation analysis included just one glioblastoma patient. The T cells in this sample were not sorted into functional subsets.

Multiple V-beta primers and a C-beta primer amplified TCRB from RNA. TCRB-specific cDNA synthesis used approximately 0.52 ug of total RNA. TCRdb re-called the multiplex PCR reads with MiXCR, one entry per CDR3 protein. The top ten clones hold over 30% of a sample with more than 10,000 distinct CDR3 sequences, 71% of them seen once. A remark on this clonotype: Its target is not known.

The sequenced sample consisted of brain tumor tissue. The sequence derives from a male donor with glioblastoma.

CDR3 bases: TGCAGTGCTCACATGGAGGGATCTAATGAGCAGTTCTTC. As protein: CSAHMEGSNEQFF. The chain combines TRBV20-1 with TRBJ2-1; TRBD2 is a possible D gene (6 bases). The V gene lost 5 bases and the J gene lost 7 bases, with 15 bases spanning the gap. There are 13 residues in the CDR3. Germline-derived CDR1 and CDR2 are DFQATT and SNEGSKA (reference sequence).